This TCR beta chain was recorded in a study of blood T cell repertoires in COVID-19. Study summary: Samples taken during acute and convalescent COVID-19 were collected in the United States, Italy and Spain. In each case, the material was cDNA or gDNA derived from T cells, B-cell-depleted T cells, or PBMCs.

Original analysis: Amplification with reference gene primers provided the estimates of nucleated cell counts. The protocol was immunoSEQ multiplex PCR, while the TCRdb copy is restricted to in-frame clones and leaves out a portion. V and J calls and clone size are those listed in that table; D and trimming were worked out from the DNA. Here the sample spans 90,000 or so clones, 80% to 90% being singletons. This CDR3 has 16 amino acids. The germline CDR1 and CDR2 sequences are SQVTM and ANQGSEA. V trimming: 1 base; J trimming: 0 bases; junction bases outside the gene matches: 6. The origin of this receptor is a human donor in a cohort sampled during active COVID-19. This sequence joins TRBV29-1 and TRBJ2-1; 7 positions agree with TRBD1. The sample taken for sequencing was peripheral blood. The CDR3 nucleotides read TGCAGCGTTGAAGGGGGACAGTTGAGCTCCTACAATGAGCAGTTCTTC. Its translation: CSVEGGQLSSYNEQFF.